Shown below are 14 T cell receptor beta chains from a single sample sequenced in a study of blood T cell repertoires in COVID-19. Sequencing was performed with immunoSEQ multiplex PCR; in TCRdb, only in-frame clones are kept and a portion is missing. The sample carries about 82,000 clones, around four fifths recorded once. Specimen: peripheral blood. The receptors were sampled from a man in his 60s with COVID-19, enrolled during active disease.

This clone was detected once. The rearrangement links TRBV12-3 or TRBV12-4 to TRBJ2-1, with TRBD1 matching over 8 bases. J was trimmed by 8 bases and V by 3 bases; bases with no gene match: 0. This CDR3 is built from 12 residues. DNA of the CDR3: TGTGCCAGCAGTTTGACAGGGGATGAGCAGTTCTTC. It is translated as CASSLTGDEQFF.

CDR3 region: CASSQARVGGDETQYF. The CDR3, as DNA: TGCGCCAGCAGCCAAGCCCGGGTAGGGGGCGATGAGACCCAGTACTTC. The chain employs TRBV4-3 and TRBJ2-5, with 7 bases fitting TRBD1. The CDR3 is 16 amino acids. J lost 5 bases, V lost 1 base, and 10 bases had no gene match. Per the germline V gene, CDR1 is LGHNA and CDR2 is YSLEER.

The table lists this clone with a count of one. The genes are TRBV30 and TRBJ2-7, with 12 bases aligning to TRBD2. The junction had 10 bases not matched to a gene; V was cut back by 4 bases and J by 0 bases. The V gene's germline CDR1 is GTSNPN and CDR2 SVGIG (reference sequence). This CDR3 contains 17 residues. The CDR3 protein is CAWTGGLAGQSSYEQYF. CDR3 coding DNA: TGTGCCTGGACAGGGGGACTAGCGGGCCAAAGCTCCTACGAGCAGTACTTC.

The chain recombines TRBV5-1 with TRBJ2-7, with unresolved D. This CDR3 spans 14 amino acids. The germline V gene encodes CDR1 SGHRS and CDR2 YFSETQ. V was shortened by 0 bases and J by 5 bases, with 12 bases between the two germline ends. CDR3 amino acids: CASSLASPLDEQYF. The CDR3 coding sequence is TGCGCCAGCAGCTTGGCCAGTCCCCTTGACGAGCAGTACTTC.

Comments on this clone: A read error may produce the germline difference seen at one junction end. V and J are TRBV7-7 and TRBJ2-1; D remains unclear. Germline V gene data show CDR1 as SSHAT and CDR2 as FNYEAQ (reference sequence). The CDR3 contains 15 residues. The CDR3 sequence is CASSRSRVAGNEQFF. As DNA, the CDR3 is TGTGCTAGCAGCCGGAGCCGGGTGGCTGGCAATGAGCAGTTCTTC.

This rearrangement joins TRBV7-9 to TRBJ2-6, with D unclear. CDR1 SEHNR and CDR2 FQNEAQ come from the germline V gene (reference sequence). CDR3 length: 15 residues. Trimming took off 6 bases at V and 0 bases at J, with 9 bases between the two ends. This chain's CDR3 is CASRPTSSGANVLTF. The CDR3 DNA follows: TGTGCCAGCAGGCCAACATCCTCTGGGGCCAACGTCCTGACTTTC.

The rearrangement joins TRBV6-1 to TRBJ2-7; 8 bases line up with TRBD1. Germline V gene sequence: CDR1 MNHNS, CDR2 SASEGT. V was pared by 3 bases and J by 3 bases, with 7 bases of the junction left unmatched. The CDR3 runs to 15 residues. CDR3 DNA: TGTGCCAGCAGTGAGATGACAGGGGTCTTCTACGAGCAGTACTTC. Translated: CASSEMTGVFYEQYF.

This sequence joins TRBV7-9 and TRBJ2-5; weak D call: TRBD1 (7 bases). This CDR3 is 14 amino acids long. V lost 5 bases to trimming and J lost 4 bases, with 14 bases between them. Germline-derived CDR1 and CDR2 are SEHNR and FQNEAQ (reference sequence). In nucleotides, the CDR3 is TGTGCCAGCAGCCAACAGGGGCGGGGAGAGACCCAGTACTTC. Translating it yields CASSQQGRGETQYF. Using reference TRBV7-9 and TRBJ2-5 for the parts outside the CDR3, the full variable domain is DTGVSQNPRHKITKRGQNVTFRCDPISEHNRLYWYRQTLGQGPEFLTYFQNEAQLEKSRLLSDRFSAERPKGSFSTLEIQRTEQGDSAMYLCASSQQGRGETQYFGPGTRLLVL.

The sample holds one count of this clone. V and J are TRBV14 and TRBJ2-2, with 7 positions matching TRBD2. V shed 2 bases and J 5 bases; nucleotides not matched to a gene: 2. In germline, CDR1 is SGHDN, CDR2 FVKESK. The length of the CDR3 is 14 residues. The CDR3 loop reads CASSQWGGTGELFF. The CDR3 nucleotides read TGTGCCAGCAGCCAATGGGGGGGAACCGGGGAGCTGTTTTTT.

The chain employs TRBV4-2 and TRBJ2-7; D is unclear. With 0 bases removed from V and 0 bases from J, the gap between germline ends came to 12 bases. This CDR3 is 16 amino acids long. Germline V gives CDR1 LGHNA, CDR2 YNFKEQ. This CDR3 is CASSQEPYSDSYEQYF. As DNA, the CDR3 is TGTGCCAGCAGCCAAGAGCCCTACTCCGACTCCTACGAGCAGTACTTC.

This chain uses TRBV9 with TRBJ2-2; perhaps TRBD2 as D (5 bases). V lost 0 bases and J lost 0, with 9 bases in between. Per germline, CDR1 SGDLS and CDR2 YYNGEE. This CDR3 spans 16 amino acids. CDR3 residues: CASSVEPSPNTGELFF. Here the CDR3 DNA reads TGTGCCAGCAGCGTAGAACCTAGCCCGAACACCGGGGAGCTGTTTTTT.

This clone was seen just once. V usage is TRBV6-5 and J usage is TRBJ1-4, with D unresolved. The CDR3 is 15 amino acids. With 2 bases removed from V and 9 bases from J, the gap between germline ends came to 16 bases. Per the germline V gene, CDR1 is MNHEY and CDR2 is SVGAGI. CDR3: CASSYDIMSAKKLFF. The CDR3 nucleotides are TGTGCCAGCAGTTACGACATAATGTCGGCGAAAAAACTGTTTTTT.

The CDR3 nucleotides are TGCAGTGCTAGTGAAACGGGGGGGCCTGGCGAGCAGTACTTC. It is translated as CSASETGGPGEQYF. The chain couples TRBV20-1 to TRBJ2-7; 8 nucleotides agree with TRBD2. The length of the CDR3 is 14 residues. Germline CDR1 DFQATT, CDR2 SNEGSKA (reference sequence). J lost 6 bases, V lost 3 bases, and 10 bases had no gene match.

The chain employs TRBV7-2 and TRBJ2-1; 8 nucleotides agree with TRBD2. This CDR3 contains 17 residues. CDR1 SGHTA and CDR2 FQGNSA come from the germline V gene. J was trimmed by 0 bases and V by 0 bases; bases with no gene match: 4. The chain's CDR3 is CASSLAGAGVSYNEQFF. Written as DNA, the CDR3 is TGTGCCAGCAGCTTAGCGGGAGCGGGGGTCTCCTACAATGAGCAGTTCTTC.